The sequence of this T cell receptor (beta chain) was determined in a study of blood T cell repertoires in COVID-19. Participants spanned ages about 18 to 89 years and resided in some 22 US areas. This CDR3 region has 11 residues. Trimming shortened V by 3 bases and J by 9 bases, and 6 bases separated the two germline ends. Original methodology: Amplification of reference gene primers provided the estimated nucleated cell counts. Assay used: immunoSEQ multiplex PCR; TCRdb lists only in-frame clones, some missing. The V and J calls and the clone size are those of that table, but D and trimming were determined from the DNA. The data hold 130,000 or so clones, with 70% to 85% observed a single time. This clone has ten or more counts.

J is TRBJ2-1 and V is TRBV12-3 or TRBV12-4; D is unclear. Sequencing was done on a sample of PBMCs or T cells enriched from blood (not recorded which). This TCR was recovered from a man over 45 who had recovered from COVID-19. CDR3 bases: TGTGCCAGCAGTTTCTCTTCTGAGCAGTTCTTC. Translation: CASSFSSEQFF.